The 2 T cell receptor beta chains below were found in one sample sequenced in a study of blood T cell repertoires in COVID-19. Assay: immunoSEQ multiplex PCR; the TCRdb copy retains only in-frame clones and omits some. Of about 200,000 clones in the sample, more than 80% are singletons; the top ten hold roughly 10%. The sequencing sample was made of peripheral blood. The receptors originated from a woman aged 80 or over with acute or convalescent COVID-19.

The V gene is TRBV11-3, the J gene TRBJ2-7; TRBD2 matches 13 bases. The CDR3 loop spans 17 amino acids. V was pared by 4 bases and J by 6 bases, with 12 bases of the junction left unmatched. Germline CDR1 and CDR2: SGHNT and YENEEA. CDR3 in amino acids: CASSSKTQLAGGLEQYF. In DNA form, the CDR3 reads TGTGCCAGCAGCTCCAAAACGCAACTAGCGGGAGGGCTCGAGCAGTACTTC.

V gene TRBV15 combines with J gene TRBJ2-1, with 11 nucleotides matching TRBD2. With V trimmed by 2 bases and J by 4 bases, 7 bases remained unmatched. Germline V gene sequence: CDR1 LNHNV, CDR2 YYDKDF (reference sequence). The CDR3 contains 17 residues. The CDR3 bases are TGTGCCACCAGCAGAAACTTAGCGGGGGGGCCGTACAATGAGCAGTTCTTC. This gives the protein CATSRNLAGGPYNEQFF.